These 28 T cell receptor beta chains share one sample of origin, sequenced in a study of cytomegalovirus exposure and HLA in healthy donors. Here immunoSEQ multiplex PCR was the method, and the copy in TCRdb shows in-frame clones only, minus some. The sample records fewer than 250,000 clones, roughly 87% being singletons. The sequenced sample was PBMCs. These receptors came from a woman between 18 and 29 years old in good health and CMV-seropositive.

This clone showed up just once. This chain joins TRBV14 and TRBJ1-1; D unclear. Trimming removed 6 bases at V and 4 bases at J, with 21 bases between. The length of the CDR3 is 16 residues. Germline-derived CDR1 and CDR2 are SGHDN and FVKESK. CDR3 DNA: TGTGCCAGCAGTGCCTCTATGGAACAGCCGAGCACTGAAGCTTTCTTT. As protein: CASSASMEQPSTEAFF.

The chain joins TRBV5-1 to TRBJ1-2, with D perhaps matching TRBD1 (6 bases). Germline CDR1 is SGHRS and CDR2 is YFSETQ. The CDR3 has 16 residues. Trimming cost V 4 bases and J 3 bases, with 19 bases left between them. CDR3 protein: CASSPLGRGSDYGYTF. The CDR3 region has the DNA TGCGCCAGCAGCCCACTTGGCAGGGGATCGGACTATGGCTACACCTTC.

This chain links TRBV28 with TRBJ2-3; 9 nucleotides agree with TRBD2. V lost 7 bases to trimming and J lost 5 bases; unmatched junction nucleotides: 7. Per germline, CDR1 MDHEN and CDR2 SYDVKM. The CDR3 length is 14 residues. CDR3 residues: CASIDSGRVDTQYF. The CDR3 DNA follows: TGTGCCAGCATCGATAGCGGGAGAGTAGATACGCAGTATTTT.

The chain couples TRBV6-5 to TRBJ1-5; no definite D call. Germline V gene lookup returns CDR1 MNHEY and CDR2 SVGAGI. The V and J ends lost 6 bases and 6 bases respectively, with 15 bases between them. The CDR3 contains 14 residues. Here the CDR3 reads CASSRSPSFQPQHF. The CDR3 region has the DNA TGTGCCAGCAGCCGGTCACCGTCGTTTCAGCCCCAGCATTTT.

CDR3 region: CASSLVQGAWNTEAFF. CDR3 nucleotides: TGTGCCAGCAGCTTAGTACAGGGGGCTTGGAACACTGAAGCTTTCTTT. The chain employs TRBV7-9 and TRBJ1-1; 9 bases line up with TRBD1. Trimming took 1 base from V and 1 from J; bases not matched to a gene: 4. In germline, CDR1 is SEHNR, CDR2 FQNEAQ (reference sequence). The CDR3 spans 16 residues. Complete variable domain (other parts from reference TRBV7-9 and TRBJ1-1): DTGVSQNPRHKITKRGQNVTFRCDPISEHNRLYWYRQTLGQGPEFLTYFQNEAQLEKSRLLSDRFSAERPKGSFSTLEIQRTEQGDSAMYLCASSLVQGAWNTEAFFGQGTRLTVV.

The gene calls are TRBV5-6 and TRBJ2-5; D is ambiguous. The CDR3 loop spans 14 amino acids. Trimming shortened V by 3 bases and J by 0 bases, and 9 bases separated the two germline ends. Germline CDR1 reads SGHDT; CDR2 reads YYEEEE. The CDR3 protein is CASSYPTDQETQYF. CDR3 bases: TGTGCCAGCAGCTACCCAACGGACCAAGAGACCCAGTACTTC.

The chain carries TRBV29-1 and TRBJ2-1; D gene ambiguous. This CDR3 has 13 residues. Germline V CDR1 and CDR2: SQVTM, ANQGSEA. V was cut by 5 bases and J by 0 bases, with 8 bases left in between. CDR3 protein: CSVIQVSYNEQFF. The DNA of the CDR3 is TGCAGCGTTATCCAGGTCTCCTACAATGAGCAGTTCTTC.

This chain connects TRBV13 to TRBJ2-5; D is perhaps TRBD1 (5 bases). This CDR3 contains 15 residues. Germline CDR1 and CDR2: PRHDT and FYEKMQ (reference sequence). V was clipped by 5 bases and J by 2 bases, with 15 bases between them. CDR3 in DNA: TGTGCCAGCAGCCTCCAGGGCCTGCCGCAAGAGACCCAGTACTTC. Its protein is CASSLQGLPQETQYF.

The chain has TRBV29-1 and TRBJ1-1, with 8 bases that match TRBD1. Germline V gives CDR1 SQVTM, CDR2 ANQGSEA. With 4 bases clipped from V and 1 base from J, the junction kept 5 bases outside the gene matches. This CDR3 has 14 amino acids. CDR3 sequence (DNA): TGCAGCGTTGGGACAGGGACGCGGAACACTGAAGCTTTCTTT. Its translation is CSVGTGTRNTEAFF.

The chain couples TRBV27 to TRBJ1-4; 8 nucleotides align to TRBD1. This CDR3 region has 19 residues. The ends lost 6 bases at V and 4 bases at J; junction bases unmatched: 19. CDR1 is MNHEY, CDR2 SMNVEV, per germline (reference sequence). CDR3 sequence: CASRHYGQGMAVGNEKLFF. Written as DNA, the CDR3 is TGTGCCAGCAGACATTATGGACAGGGTATGGCTGTGGGTAATGAAAAACTGTTTTTT.

The CDR3 DNA reads as TGTGCCAGCAGCCGACCGGGGAATCGGGAGACCCAGTACTTC. It specifies CASSRPGNRETQYF. V gene TRBV28 combines with J gene TRBJ2-5; possibly TRBD2 for D (5 bases). V was trimmed by 6 bases and J by 5 bases, leaving 16 bases between them. CDR3 length: 14 residues. From germline, CDR1 is MDHEN and CDR2 SYDVKM.

This clone was seen just once. This chain links TRBV5-1 with TRBJ2-5, with D perhaps matching TRBD1 (6 bases). This CDR3 is built from 15 residues. The V end lost 2 bases, the J end lost 2 bases, and 13 bases lay between the germline ends. Germline V gives CDR1 SGHRS, CDR2 YFSETQ. CDR3 in amino acids: CASSFQGGVQETQYF. Written as DNA, the CDR3 is TGCGCCAGCAGCTTCCAAGGGGGAGTACAAGAGACCCAGTACTTC.

The chain recombines TRBV10-3 with TRBJ2-3; D gene unclear. With 0 bases removed from V and 2 bases from J, the gap between germline ends came to 6 bases. CDR1 is ENHRY and CDR2 is SYGVKD in the germline V gene. There are 14 residues in the CDR3. The CDR3 DNA sequence: TGTGCCATCAGTGAGTCGTGGGCCACAGATACGCAGTATTTT. As protein: CAISESWATDTQYF.

The genes are TRBV20-1 and TRBJ1-2; D is unresolved. The germline V and J ends were trimmed by 2 bases and 7 bases, with 8 bases remaining between them. Looked up from germline, CDR1 is DFQATT and CDR2 is SNEGSKA (reference sequence). The CDR3 totals 11 residues. The CDR3 region is CSARYRVGYTF. The CDR3 DNA is TGCAGTGCTAGATACCGGGTTGGCTACACCTTC.

The chain has TRBV12-5 and TRBJ2-7; 11 positions match TRBD2. The CDR3 runs 16 residues. V was pared by 5 bases and J by 3 bases, with 9 bases of the junction left unmatched. Germline loops: CDR1 LGHNT, CDR2 FRNRAP. CDR3 DNA sequence: TGTGCTAGTGGTGAGCCCAGACTAGCGGGATACTACGAGCAGTACTTC. Translated: CASGEPRLAGYYEQYF. The full variable domain, completed using reference TRBV12-5 and TRBJ2-7, is DARVTQTPRHKVTEMGQEVTMRCQPILGHNTVFWYRQTMMQGLELLAYFRNRAPLDDSGMPKDRFSAEMPDATLATLKIQPSEPRDSAVYFCASGEPRLAGYYEQYFGPGTRLTVT.

The chain joins TRBV12-2 to TRBJ2-2; TRBD2, the table's D call, was not compared with the DNA. TRBV12-2 is flagged as a pseudogene. This CDR3 region has 15 residues. The CDR3 reads CASRQLAGANGELFF. For the CDR3, the DNA is TGTGCAAGTCGCCAACTAGCGGGAGCGAACGGGGAGCTGTTTTTT.

This clone was recorded only once. The chain uses TRBV9 and TRBJ2-1, with 10 nucleotides matching TRBD2. V lost 4 bases and J lost 5; bases outside the gene matches: 6. The CDR3 length is 15 residues. The germline gives CDR1 SGDLS, CDR2 YYNGEE. The CDR3 reads CASSLWTSGHNEQFF. The CDR3 bases are TGTGCCAGCAGCCTCTGGACTAGCGGTCACAATGAGCAGTTCTTC.

The chain couples TRBV10-3 to TRBJ2-1; weak D call: TRBD2 (6 bases). The CDR3 spans 15 residues. Trimming removed 6 bases from V and 2 bases from J, with 14 bases in between. Germline CDR1 and CDR2: ENHRY and SYGVKD. The DNA for the CDR3 is TGTGCCATCAGGGATCCGGGAGTGGCCTACAATGAGCAGTTCTTC. Protein product: CAIRDPGVAYNEQFF.

This rearrangement joins TRBV5-1 to TRBJ2-7; possible D gene TRBD2, 5 bases. The germline V and J ends were trimmed by 4 bases and 5 bases, with 13 bases remaining between them. The CDR3 is 13 amino acids. Germline V gene sequence: CDR1 SGHRS, CDR2 YFSETQ. The CDR3 sequence is CASSRGMLNEQYF. Here the CDR3 DNA reads TGCGCCAGCAGCCGAGGGATGCTCAACGAGCAGTACTTC. Using reference TRBV5-1 and TRBJ2-7 for the parts outside the CDR3, the full variable domain is KAGVTQTPRYLIKTRGQQVTLSCSPISGHRSVSWYQQTPGQGLQFLFEYFSETQRNKGNFPGRFSGRQFSNSRSEMNVSTLELGDSALYLCASSRGMLNEQYFGPGTRLTVT.

The rearrangement uses TRBV7-6 and TRBJ2-7; maybe TRBD2 (6 bases). The CDR3 loop spans 13 amino acids. The germline V gene encodes CDR1 SGHVS and CDR2 FNYEAQ. Trimming pared 3 bases from V and 3 bases from J, leaving 9 bases between. The CDR3 loop is CASSLGLLYEQYF. The CDR3 DNA follows: TGTGCCAGCAGCTTGGGACTCCTCTACGAGCAGTACTTC.

The chain is built from TRBV19 and TRBJ2-7; 8 bases fit TRBD2. This CDR3 has 14 amino acids. V shed 10 bases, J shed 4 bases, and the junction held 12 bases outside the gene matches. Germline loops: CDR1 LNHDA, CDR2 SQIVND (reference sequence). The CDR3 nucleotides are TGTGCCACCGGGGGGGGGCAGGGTTTTTACGAGCAGTACTTC. Its translation is CATGGGQGFYEQYF.

This clone was seen only once. This sequence joins TRBV5-1 and TRBJ1-3; 7 nucleotides agree with TRBD1. Per germline, CDR1 SGHRS and CDR2 YFSETQ. Germline trimming cut 5 bases from V and 2 bases from J; bases unmatched to any gene: 7. The CDR3 has 15 residues. The CDR3 loop is CASSPTTGPGNTIYF. The CDR3 nucleotides are TGCGCCAGCAGTCCCACGACAGGGCCTGGAAACACCATATATTTT. Based on the CDR3 plus reference TRBV5-1 and TRBJ1-3, the full variable domain is KAGVTQTPRYLIKTRGQQVTLSCSPISGHRSVSWYQQTPGQGLQFLFEYFSETQRNKGNFPGRFSGRQFSNSRSEMNVSTLELGDSALYLCASSPTTGPGNTIYFGEGSWLTVV.

The rearrangement joins TRBV19 to TRBJ1-4, with 7 bases aligning to TRBD1. With 6 bases clipped from V and 5 bases from J, the junction kept 9 bases outside the gene matches. The germline V gene encodes CDR1 LNHDA and CDR2 SQIVND (reference sequence). The CDR3 is 15 amino acids. The CDR3 here is CASRATGQWNEKLFF. The CDR3 DNA is TGTGCCAGTAGGGCTACGGGACAGTGGAATGAAAAACTGTTTTTT.

The gene calls are TRBV18 and TRBJ1-2, with 9 bases lining up with TRBD1. CDR1 is KGHSH and CDR2 is LQKENI in the germline V gene. The CDR3 consists of 15 residues. V lost 3 bases to trimming and J lost 6 bases; unmatched junction nucleotides: 8. The CDR3 is CASSPSQGAPNGYTF. The CDR3, as DNA: TGTGCCAGCTCACCGTCACAGGGGGCGCCGAATGGCTACACCTTC.

The chain is built from TRBV5-1 and TRBJ2-1, with 16 bases lining up with TRBD2. Per germline, CDR1 SGHRS and CDR2 YFSETQ. V was pared by 4 bases and J by 0 bases, with 7 bases of the junction left unmatched. The CDR3 runs 19 residues. The CDR3 reads CASSPGTSGRVSSYNEQFF. CDR3 in DNA: TGCGCCAGCAGCCCCGGGACTAGCGGGAGGGTAAGCTCCTACAATGAGCAGTTCTTC. The whole variable domain, filled in from reference TRBV5-1 and TRBJ2-1, reads KAGVTQTPRYLIKTRGQQVTLSCSPISGHRSVSWYQQTPGQGLQFLFEYFSETQRNKGNFPGRFSGRQFSNSRSEMNVSTLELGDSALYLCASSPGTSGRVSSYNEQFFGPGTRLTVL.

The V call is TRBV5-1, the J call TRBJ2-7, with 7 bases matching TRBD2. CDR3 length: 16 residues. After removal of 4 bases from V and 0 bases from J, the junction contained 10 bases not matched to a gene. Per the germline V gene, CDR1 is SGHRS and CDR2 is YFSETQ. In nucleotides, the CDR3 is TGCGCCAGCAGCACCTTCCTCGCGGGAGACTCCTACGAGCAGTACTTC. The encoded protein is CASSTFLAGDSYEQYF. Drawing the rest from reference TRBV5-1 and TRBJ2-7, the complete variable domain is KAGVTQTPRYLIKTRGQQVTLSCSPISGHRSVSWYQQTPGQGLQFLFEYFSETQRNKGNFPGRFSGRQFSNSRSEMNVSTLELGDSALYLCASSTFLAGDSYEQYFGPGTRLTVT.

The rearrangement joins TRBV27 to TRBJ2-7; D is perhaps TRBD1 (6 bases). CDR1 and CDR2 (germline): MNHEY, SMNVEV (reference sequence). The CDR3 is 16 amino acids. Trimming removed 5 bases at V and 0 bases at J, with 17 bases between. The CDR3 spells CASSGDNEASSYEQYF. DNA for the CDR3: TGTGCCAGCAGTGGGGACAACGAAGCCTCCTCCTACGAGCAGTACTTC.

This clone occurred a few times. The chain couples TRBV27 to TRBJ2-1; 10 nucleotides line up with TRBD2. This CDR3 is 14 amino acids long. The V gene's germline CDR1 is MNHEY and CDR2 SMNVEV (reference sequence). J lost 7 bases, V lost 5 bases, and 5 bases had no gene match. The CDR3 sequence: CASSLAGVDNEQFF. The CDR3 nucleotides read TGTGCCAGCAGTCTAGCGGGAGTGGATAATGAGCAGTTCTTC.